This T cell receptor (beta chain) stems from a study of T cells in Graves' hyperthyroidism and ophthalmopathy (dated by TCRdb to between 2017 and 2020). Notes on the research overall: Peripheral blood was sampled at the time of initial diagnosis, prior to any treatment. To identify TCR V-J signatures that set the groups apart, the researchers used a discovery cohort of about a hundred patients, made up of fewer than 50 with Graves' ophthalmopathy and about 60 with stable Graves' hyperthyroidism. Whether ophthalmopathy could be predicted prospectively was tested in an independent validation cohort made up of fewer than 20 hyperthyroidism patients plus 17 patients who later progressed to ophthalmopathy. The roughly 99 discovery patients were divided at random into training and test sets in a 7:3 ratio. In addition, the study compared T-cell repertoires in thyroid tissue and in blood from about six Graves' hyperthyroidism patients. After sampling, hyperthyroidism patients received methimazole starting at 30 mg daily, and ophthalmopathy patients received high-dose intravenous methylprednisolone. TCR Vbeta CDR3 sequencing of 120 to 150 peripheral blood samples (43 ophthalmopathy, 70 to 85 hyperthyroidism and about 17 progressor patients) is reported in the paper.

General conclusions and limits of the study: In validation, progression to ophthalmopathy was predicted by the model with about 70% sensitivity and around 76% specificity, a median of about 6 months before onset. A 13 V-J signature model separated ophthalmopathy from stable hyperthyroidism, with 87.88% sensitivity and 81.08% specificity in cross-validation and 80%/75% in testing. Sample size was not statistically predetermined, and investigators were not blinded to group allocation. Blood samples also contained most of the expanded thyroid clonotypes (frequency above 0.001), which suggests that blood repertoires may reflect thyroid immune responses.

Stable Graves' hyperthyroidism was defined as no progression to ophthalmopathy during 18 months of follow-up. Hyperthyroidism patients were newly diagnosed, with disease duration under 2 months, and aged 18 to 65 years. Exclusion was applied to patients with uncontrolled infections, other autoimmune diseases, pregnancy or lactation. Diagnoses were based on clinical symptoms, serum thyroxine and TRAb, thyroid ultrasound and orbital computed tomography. Ficoll-Paque density gradient centrifugation was used to isolate PBMCs from about 9.4 ml of fresh peripheral blood. Trizol reagent was used to extract total RNA, and RNA quality was then checked on an Agilent 2100 Bioanalyzer. A note on this clonotype: The antigen it recognizes is unknown. No much larger clonotype is one base removed from it; base qualities were not supplied.

The TCR beta CDR3 regions were amplified from the RNA transcripts. The first round of RT-PCR for the TCR CDR3 was performed with the HTBI primer set and the Qiagen OneStep RT-PCR kit. A second multiplex PCR round built the libraries, followed by size selection and purification. The libraries were sequenced on an Illumina HiSeq2000 using paired-end 100 bp reads. From the authors' description of their analysis: SOAPnuke was used to process the raw data, removing reads that contained adapters or uncalled bases, had a mean Phred below 15, or lacked an exact match to the constant primer or identifier. COPE v1.2.5 was used to merge the high-quality paired reads, and each unique nucleotide sequence was defined as a clonotype. Clonotypes were aligned to IMGT TRBV, TRBD and TRBJ reference segments using MiTCR v1.1. Analysis was restricted to V-J combinations with a frequency above 0.0001, which covered roughly 99% of repertoires. A TCS score was defined as the ratio of F50 (clonal expansion) to E x V (chaos), with BLOSUM62-based TCRdist applied between CDR3 peptides within each V-J. Welch's t-statistics and random forest reduced around 510 V-J features to roughly 13, which were used in a naive Bayes classifier (R e1071). Clones were called with MiXCR by TCRdb after fastp trimmed the public reads at Q25, and only in-frame beta chains were retained. One record per CDR3 amino acid sequence lists the most common genes and DNA. These V and J calls are TCRdb output, not the study's own analysis. The sample profile shows under 650,000 distinct CDR3 sequences; around 15% of them were found once. The leading ten clones occupy 3.5% to 4% of the sample.

Material for sequencing was blood. The source is a woman aged 30 to 39 with Graves' hyperthyroidism.

The CDR3 is CASSQEVLATQYF. The DNA sequence is as follows: TGTGCCAGCAGCCAAGAAGTCCTTGCGACCCAGTACTTC. The chain links TRBV3-1 with TRBJ2-5, with no D gene named confidently. Relative to germline, V is 0 bases shorter and J is 7 bases shorter, with 9 bases between their ends. Reading from cysteine to phenylalanine, the CDR3 counts 13 amino acids. The DNA shown is the 39-base CDR3, in frame from base 1. CDR1 and CDR2 are drawn from the germline V gene (reference sequence): LGHDT, YNNKEL.